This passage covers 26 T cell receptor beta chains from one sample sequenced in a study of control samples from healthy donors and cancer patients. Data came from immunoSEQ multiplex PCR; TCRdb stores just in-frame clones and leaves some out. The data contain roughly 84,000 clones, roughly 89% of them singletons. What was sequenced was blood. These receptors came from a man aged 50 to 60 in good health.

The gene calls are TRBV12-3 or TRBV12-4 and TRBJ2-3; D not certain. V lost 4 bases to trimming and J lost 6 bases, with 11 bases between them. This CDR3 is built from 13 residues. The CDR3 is CASSSHSIDTQYF. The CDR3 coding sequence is TGTGCCAGCAGTTCGCACTCCATCGATACGCAGTATTTT.

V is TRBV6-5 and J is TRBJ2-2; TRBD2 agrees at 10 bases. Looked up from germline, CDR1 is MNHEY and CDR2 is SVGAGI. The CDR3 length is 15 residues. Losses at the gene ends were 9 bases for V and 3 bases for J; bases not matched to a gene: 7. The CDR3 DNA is TGTGCCAGTAATCAAGCGGGGGGGGACACCGGGGAGCTGTTTTTT. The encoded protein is CASNQAGGDTGELFF.

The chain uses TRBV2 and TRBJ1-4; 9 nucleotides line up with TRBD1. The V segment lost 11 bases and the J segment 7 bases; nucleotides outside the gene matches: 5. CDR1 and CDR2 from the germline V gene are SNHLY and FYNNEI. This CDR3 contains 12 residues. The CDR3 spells CAGTGGVEKLFF. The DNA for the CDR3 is TGTGCCGGTACAGGGGGCGTTGAAAAACTGTTTTTT.

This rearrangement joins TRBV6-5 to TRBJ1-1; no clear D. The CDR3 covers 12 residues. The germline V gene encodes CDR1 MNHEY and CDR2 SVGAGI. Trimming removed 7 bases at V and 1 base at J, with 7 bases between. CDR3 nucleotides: TGTGCCAGCATATGGTCGAACACTGAAGCTTTCTTT. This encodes CASIWSNTEAFF.

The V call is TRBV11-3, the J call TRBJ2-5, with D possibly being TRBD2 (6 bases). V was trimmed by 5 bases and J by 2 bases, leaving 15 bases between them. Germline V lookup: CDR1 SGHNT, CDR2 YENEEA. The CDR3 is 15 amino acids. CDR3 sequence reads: CASSRGGGRQETQYF. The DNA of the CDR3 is TGTGCCAGCAGCCGGGGAGGAGGGAGACAAGAGACCCAGTACTTC.

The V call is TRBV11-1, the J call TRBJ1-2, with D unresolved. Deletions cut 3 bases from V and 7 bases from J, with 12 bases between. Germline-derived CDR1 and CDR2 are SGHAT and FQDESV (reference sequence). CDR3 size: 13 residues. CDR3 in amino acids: CASSLKDLRGYTF. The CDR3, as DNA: TGTGCCAGCAGCTTGAAGGACCTTCGTGGCTACACCTTC.

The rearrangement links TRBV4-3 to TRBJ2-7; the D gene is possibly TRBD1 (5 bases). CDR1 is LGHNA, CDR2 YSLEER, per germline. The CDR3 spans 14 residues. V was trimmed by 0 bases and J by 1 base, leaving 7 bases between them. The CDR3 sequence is CASSQETVSYEQYF. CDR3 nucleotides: TGCGCCAGCAGCCAAGAGACAGTATCCTACGAGCAGTACTTC.

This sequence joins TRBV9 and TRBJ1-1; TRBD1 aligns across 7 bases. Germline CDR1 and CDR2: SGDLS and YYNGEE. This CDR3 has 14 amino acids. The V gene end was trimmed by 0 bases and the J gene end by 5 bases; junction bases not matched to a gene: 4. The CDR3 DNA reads TGTGCCAGCAGCGTAGCAGGGGGGGGAACTGAAGCTTTCTTT. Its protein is CASSVAGGGTEAFF.

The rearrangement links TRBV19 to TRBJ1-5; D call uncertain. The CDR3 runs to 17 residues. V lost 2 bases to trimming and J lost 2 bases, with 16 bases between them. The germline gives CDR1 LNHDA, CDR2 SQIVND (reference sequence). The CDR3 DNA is TGTGCCAGTAGTATAAGATTAGAAGGGTTGGGCAATCAGCCCCAGCATTTT. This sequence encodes CASSIRLEGLGNQPQHF.

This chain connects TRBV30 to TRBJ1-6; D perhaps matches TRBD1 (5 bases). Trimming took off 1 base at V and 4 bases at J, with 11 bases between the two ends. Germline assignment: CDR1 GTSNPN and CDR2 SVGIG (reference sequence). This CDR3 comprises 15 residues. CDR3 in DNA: TGTGCCTGGAGTGGCCGGGACCGGTATAATTCACCCCTCCACTTT. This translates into CAWSGRDRYNSPLHF.

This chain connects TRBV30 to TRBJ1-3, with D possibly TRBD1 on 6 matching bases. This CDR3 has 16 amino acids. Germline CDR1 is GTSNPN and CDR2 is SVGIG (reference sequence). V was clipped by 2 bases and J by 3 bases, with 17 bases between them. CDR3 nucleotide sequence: TGTGCCTGGAGTTTGTCTGGAGGGGGAGGTGGAAACACCATATATTTT. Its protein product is CAWSLSGGGGGNTIYF.

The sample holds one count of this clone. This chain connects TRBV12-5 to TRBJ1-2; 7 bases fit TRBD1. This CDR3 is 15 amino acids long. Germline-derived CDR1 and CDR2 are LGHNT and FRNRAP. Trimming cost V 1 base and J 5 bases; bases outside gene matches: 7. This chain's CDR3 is CASGLALGRGYGYTF. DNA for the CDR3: TGTGCTAGTGGTTTGGCATTGGGCAGGGGGTATGGCTACACCTTC.

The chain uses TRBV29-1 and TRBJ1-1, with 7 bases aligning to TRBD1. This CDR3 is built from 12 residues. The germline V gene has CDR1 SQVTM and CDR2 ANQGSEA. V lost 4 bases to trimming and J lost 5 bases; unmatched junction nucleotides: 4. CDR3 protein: CSVGGGGTEAFF. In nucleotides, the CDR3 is TGCAGCGTTGGAGGGGGCGGGACTGAAGCTTTCTTT.

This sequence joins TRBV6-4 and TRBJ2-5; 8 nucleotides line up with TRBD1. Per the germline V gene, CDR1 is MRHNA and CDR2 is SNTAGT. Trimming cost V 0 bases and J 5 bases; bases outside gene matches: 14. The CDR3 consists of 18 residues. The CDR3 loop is CASSDSNAVTYRGETQYF. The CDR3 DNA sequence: TGTGCCAGCAGTGACTCGAATGCCGTTACTTACAGGGGGGAGACCCAGTACTTC.

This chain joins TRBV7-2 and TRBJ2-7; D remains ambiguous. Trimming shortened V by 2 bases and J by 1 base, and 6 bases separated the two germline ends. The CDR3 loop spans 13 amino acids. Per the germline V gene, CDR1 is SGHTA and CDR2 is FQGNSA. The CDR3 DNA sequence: TGTGCCAGCAGCTTAACGAATTCCTACGAGCAGTACTTC. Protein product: CASSLTNSYEQYF. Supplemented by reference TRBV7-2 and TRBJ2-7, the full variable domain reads GAGVSQSPSNKVTEKGKDVELRCDPISGHTALYWYRQSLGQGLEFLIYFQGNSAPDKSGLPSDRFSAERTGGSVSTLTIQRTQQEDSAVYLCASSLTNSYEQYFGPGTRLTVT.

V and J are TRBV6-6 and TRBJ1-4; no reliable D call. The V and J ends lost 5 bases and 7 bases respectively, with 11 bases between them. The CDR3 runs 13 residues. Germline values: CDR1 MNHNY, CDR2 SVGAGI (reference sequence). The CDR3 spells CASSRREGEKLFF. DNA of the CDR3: TGTGCCAGCAGTCGTCGAGAAGGTGAAAAACTGTTTTTT.

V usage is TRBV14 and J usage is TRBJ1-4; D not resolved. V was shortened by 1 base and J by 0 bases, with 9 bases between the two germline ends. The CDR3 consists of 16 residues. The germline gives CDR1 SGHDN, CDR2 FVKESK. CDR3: CASSQATHPTNEKLFF. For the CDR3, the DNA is TGTGCCAGCAGCCAAGCTACACACCCAACTAATGAAAAACTGTTTTTT. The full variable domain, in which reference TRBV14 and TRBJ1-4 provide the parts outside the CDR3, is EAGVTQFPSHSVIEKGQTVTLRCDPISGHDNLYWYRRVMGKEIKFLLHFVKESKQDESGMPNNRFLAERTGGTYSTLKVQPAELEDSGVYFCASSQATHPTNEKLFFGSGTQLSVL.

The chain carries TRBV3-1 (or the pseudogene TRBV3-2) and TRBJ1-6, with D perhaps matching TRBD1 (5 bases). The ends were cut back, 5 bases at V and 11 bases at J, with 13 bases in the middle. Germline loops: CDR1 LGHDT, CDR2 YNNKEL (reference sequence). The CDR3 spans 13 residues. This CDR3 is CASSDPGQAPLHF. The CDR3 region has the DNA TGTGCCAGCAGCGATCCGGGGCAGGCACCCCTCCACTTT.

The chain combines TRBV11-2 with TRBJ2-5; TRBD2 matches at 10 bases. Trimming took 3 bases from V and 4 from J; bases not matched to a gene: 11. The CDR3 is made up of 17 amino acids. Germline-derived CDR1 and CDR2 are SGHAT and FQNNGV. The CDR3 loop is CASSFLCTSGKGETQYF. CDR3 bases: TGTGCCAGCAGCTTTTTATGCACTAGCGGGAAGGGAGAGACCCAGTACTTC.

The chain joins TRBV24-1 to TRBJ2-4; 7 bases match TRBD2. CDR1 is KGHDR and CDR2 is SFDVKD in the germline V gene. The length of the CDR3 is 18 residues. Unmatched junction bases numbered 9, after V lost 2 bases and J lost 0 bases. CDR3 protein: CATSDSDPGRGAKNIQYF. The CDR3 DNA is TGTGCCACCAGTGATTCGGACCCAGGGAGGGGAGCCAAAAACATTCAGTACTTC.

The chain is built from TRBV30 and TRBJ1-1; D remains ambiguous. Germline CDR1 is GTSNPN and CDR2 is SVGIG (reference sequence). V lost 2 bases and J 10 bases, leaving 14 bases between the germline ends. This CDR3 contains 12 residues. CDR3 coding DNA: TGTGCCTGGAGTAAAAATGTCGCGGGAGCTTTCTTT. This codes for CAWSKNVAGAFF.

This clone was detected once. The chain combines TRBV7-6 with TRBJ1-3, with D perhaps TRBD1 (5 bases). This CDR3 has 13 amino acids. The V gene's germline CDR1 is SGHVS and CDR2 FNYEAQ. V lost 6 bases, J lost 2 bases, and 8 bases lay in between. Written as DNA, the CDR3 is TGTGCCAGCAGGTTGGGGCCTGGAAACACCATATATTTT. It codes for CASRLGPGNTIYF.

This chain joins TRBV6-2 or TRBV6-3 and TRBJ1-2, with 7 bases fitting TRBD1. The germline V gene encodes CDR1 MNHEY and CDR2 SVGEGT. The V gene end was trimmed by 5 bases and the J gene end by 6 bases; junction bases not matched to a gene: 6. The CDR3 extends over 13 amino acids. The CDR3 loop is CASSQTGVDGYTF. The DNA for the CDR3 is TGTGCCAGCAGTCAAACAGGGGTTGATGGCTACACCTTC.

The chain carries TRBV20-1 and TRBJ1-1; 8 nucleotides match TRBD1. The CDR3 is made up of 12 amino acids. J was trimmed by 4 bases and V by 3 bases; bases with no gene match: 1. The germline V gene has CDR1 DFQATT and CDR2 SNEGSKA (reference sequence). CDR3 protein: CSASQGATEAFF. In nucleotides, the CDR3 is TGCAGTGCTAGTCAGGGGGCCACTGAAGCTTTCTTT.

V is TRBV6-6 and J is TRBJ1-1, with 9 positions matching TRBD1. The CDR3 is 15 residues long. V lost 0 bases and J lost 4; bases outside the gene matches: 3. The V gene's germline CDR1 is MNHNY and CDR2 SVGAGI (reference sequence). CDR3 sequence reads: CASSYSGTGSTEAFF. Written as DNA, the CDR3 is TGTGCCAGCAGTTACTCCGGGACAGGGAGCACTGAAGCTTTCTTT.

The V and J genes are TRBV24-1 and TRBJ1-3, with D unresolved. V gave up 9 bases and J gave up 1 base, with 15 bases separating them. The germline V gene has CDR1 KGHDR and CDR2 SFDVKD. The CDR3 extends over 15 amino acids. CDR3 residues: CATVAAIESGNTIYF. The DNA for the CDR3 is TGTGCCACCGTGGCGGCGATAGAGTCTGGAAACACCATATATTTT.